The T cell receptor beta chain under discussion was sequenced for a study of blood T cells in healthy people across ages. Germline loops: CDR1 MGHRA, CDR2 YSYEKL. The CDR3 covers 15 residues. Trimming took 0 bases from V and 9 from J; bases not matched to a gene: 8. The second PCR ran about 6 to 11 cycles with a sample-barcoded 5' primer and J-beta primers. TCRdb re-analysed the 5' RACE reads in MiXCR, keeping a single row per CDR3 protein. This table holds 1.5 million to 2 million distinct CDR3 sequences, about 50% found once. In its sample, this clonotype was seen a few times. This TCR was sampled from a middle-aged woman in good health. Source material: blood. V is TRBV4-1 and J is TRBJ2-1; 7 nucleotides align to TRBD2. Here the CDR3 reads CASSQELLGGSEQFF. DNA for the CDR3: TGCGCCAGCAGCCAAGAATTATTGGGGGGGTCTGAGCAGTTCTTC.